The 7 T cell receptor beta chains in this list originate from one sample, sequenced in a study of Graves' ophthalmopathy and Graves' hyperthyroidism. From RNA, the CDR3 regions of TCR beta chains were amplified and sequenced. First-round RT-PCR relied on HTBI primers, and a second-round multiplex PCR came next. Each CDR3 protein is one row after TCRdb ran MiXCR on the multiplex PCR reads. The table lists some 520,000 distinct CDR3 sequences, 14% of them singletons, with 9.8% in the top ten. The sample consisted of blood. The receptors were gathered from a woman aged 25 to 39 with Graves' ophthalmopathy.

The sample holds many counts of this clonotype. This chain connects TRBV20-1 to TRBJ1-2; D possibly corresponds to TRBD1 (6 bases). The V gene's germline CDR1 is DFQATT and CDR2 SNEGSKA (reference sequence). CDR3 length: 13 amino acids. Trimming left V 2 bases short and J 2 bases short, with 9 bases between. CDR3 amino acids: CSARNRENYGYTF. Here the CDR3 DNA reads TGCAGTGCTAGAAACAGGGAAAACTATGGCTACACCTTC.

The rearrangement links TRBV28 to TRBJ2-1; D perhaps matches TRBD2 (7 bases). The CDR3 is 17 residues long. The ends were cut back, 6 bases at V and 4 bases at J, with 22 bases in the middle. Germline CDR1 and CDR2: MDHEN and SYDVKM. The CDR3 loop reads CASRSRGAALFYNEQFF. The CDR3 DNA sequence: TGTGCCAGCAGGTCCCGGGGGGCGGCTCTATTTTACAATGAGCAGTTCTTC.

There are many counts of this clonotype. The chain couples TRBV28 to TRBJ2-5, with D perhaps TRBD1 (5 bases). Germline CDR1 MDHEN, CDR2 SYDVKM. The CDR3 covers 14 residues. V was clipped by 7 bases and J by 2 bases, with 14 bases between them. CDR3 sequence reads: CASNFQGTQETQYF. CDR3 DNA sequence: TGTGCCAGCAACTTCCAGGGAACTCAAGAGACCCAGTACTTC.

This clonotype was detected many times. This sequence joins TRBV2 and TRBJ2-1; D tentatively fits TRBD1 or TRBD2 (5 bases each). V was shortened by 10 bases and J by 6 bases, with 19 bases between the two germline ends. Germline V gives CDR1 SNHLY, CDR2 FYNNEI. The CDR3 runs to 14 residues. The CDR3 reads CATQTGAQFNEQFF. CDR3 nucleotides: TGTGCCACCCAAACCGGGGCACAATTCAATGAGCAGTTCTTC.

The J gene is TRBJ1-1, the V gene TRBV12-3 or TRBV12-4; 11 bases agree with TRBD1. This CDR3 is 17 amino acids long. After removal of 8 bases from V and 3 bases from J, the junction contained 14 bases not matched to a gene. The CDR3 is CASGPGTGGTGDTEAFF. The CDR3, as DNA: TGTGCCAGCGGTCCCGGGACAGGGGGGACGGGGGACACTGAAGCTTTCTTT.

This clonotype came up a few times. The conserved phenylalanine or tryptophan normally closing the CDR3 is absent here, so this likely arose from a read error. V usage is TRBV7-9 and J usage is TRBJ1-1, with unresolved D. Germline V gives CDR1 SEHNR, CDR2 FQNEAQ (reference sequence). The CDR3 contains 13 residues. Trimming stripped 1 base from V and 11 bases from J, with 14 bases between. This chain's CDR3 is CASSLEDPPAAFS. Here the CDR3 DNA reads TGTGCCAGCAGCTTAGAAGACCCCCCGGCGGCTTTCTCT.

At least ten counts were recorded for this clonotype. This rearrangement joins TRBV2 to TRBJ2-4; D may match TRBD1 or TRBD2 (5 bases each). Trimming removed 5 bases at V and 7 bases at J, with 12 bases between. Germline lookup yields CDR1 SNHLY and CDR2 FYNNEI. The CDR3 extends over 13 amino acids. In DNA form, the CDR3 reads TGTGCCAGCAGTTCCGGGACGGTCAACATTCAGTACTTC. It encodes CASSSGTVNIQYF.